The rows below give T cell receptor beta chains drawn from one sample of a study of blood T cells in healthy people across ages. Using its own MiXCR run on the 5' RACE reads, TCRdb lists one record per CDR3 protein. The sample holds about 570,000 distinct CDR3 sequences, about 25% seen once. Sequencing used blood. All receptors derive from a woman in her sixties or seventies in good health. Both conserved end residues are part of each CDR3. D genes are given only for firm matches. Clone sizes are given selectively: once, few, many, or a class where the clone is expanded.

CDR3nt: TGCAGTGCTAGAGAGGACAGCGGGAATCAGCCCCAGCATTTT
CDR3aa: CSAREDSGNQPQHF
v_gene: TRBV20-1
d_gene: -
j_gene: TRBJ1-5
abundance: -

CDR3nt: TGCAGTACTAGAGATTATGGAGAGACCCAGTACTTC
CDR3aa: CSTRDYGETQYF
v_gene: TRBV20-1
d_gene: -
j_gene: TRBJ2-5
abundance: few

CDR3nt: TGTGCCAGCAGTCCTACACGGGGGGGCTCCAATGAGCAGTTCTTC
CDR3aa: CASSPTRGGSNEQFF
v_gene: TRBV12-3/TRBV12-4
d_gene: TRBD2
j_gene: TRBJ2-1
abundance: few

CDR3nt: TGCGCCAGCAGCTCCGGGGCTAGCGGCCCCTACGAGCAGTACTTC
CDR3aa: CASSSGASGPYEQYF
v_gene: TRBV5-1
d_gene: TRBD2
j_gene: TRBJ2-7
abundance: -

CDR3nt: TGTGCCAGCAAGGGCGTTTGGGAGACCCAGTACTTC
CDR3aa: CASKGVWETQYF
v_gene: TRBV6-1
d_gene: -
j_gene: TRBJ2-5
abundance: few

CDR3nt: TGCGCCAGCAGTGGCCAGCGGGGGGTCCAAGAGACCCAGTACTTC
CDR3aa: CASSGQRGVQETQYF
v_gene: TRBV5-1
d_gene: TRBD2
j_gene: TRBJ2-5
abundance: few

CDR3nt: TGTGCCAGCAGCTTCACAGGGAGAGAAGACTATGGCTACACCTTC
CDR3aa: CASSFTGREDYGYTF
v_gene: TRBV7-2
d_gene: -
j_gene: TRBJ1-2
abundance: -

CDR3nt: TGTGCCAGCAGCTTCGGGGAGACCCAGTACTTC
CDR3aa: CASSFGETQYF
v_gene: TRBV12-3/TRBV12-4
d_gene: -
j_gene: TRBJ2-5
abundance: many

CDR3nt: TGCAGTGTCCCGACAGGGGCCAACAGTGGCTACACCTTC
CDR3aa: CSVPTGANSGYTF
v_gene: TRBV20-1
d_gene: TRBD1
j_gene: TRBJ1-2
abundance: -

CDR3nt: TGTGCCAGCAGCTTCGGACTAGCGGGTACCCCAACGGGGAATGAGCAGTTCTTC
CDR3aa: CASSFGLAGTPTGNEQFF
v_gene: TRBV4-2
d_gene: TRBD2
j_gene: TRBJ2-1
abundance: few

CDR3nt: TGTGCCAGCAGTTCCCCCGACGAGACCCAGTACTTC
CDR3aa: CASSSPDETQYF
v_gene: TRBV7-2
d_gene: -
j_gene: TRBJ2-5
abundance: few

CDR3nt: TGTGCCAGCAGTCAGGACAGGGGAGAGGCTGGGCCCCAGCATTTT
CDR3aa: CASSQDRGEAGPQHF
v_gene: TRBV2
d_gene: TRBD1
j_gene: TRBJ1-5
abundance: -

CDR3nt: TGTGCCAGCAGCCCCGGGACTGGGTTTTCGAAAGAGCAGTTCTTC
CDR3aa: CASSPGTGFSKEQFF
v_gene: TRBV11-3
d_gene: -
j_gene: TRBJ2-1
abundance: few

CDR3nt: TGTGCCAGCAGCCGTGACAGGGGACGACACAATGAGCAGTTCTTC
CDR3aa: CASSRDRGRHNEQFF
v_gene: TRBV7-2
d_gene: TRBD1
j_gene: TRBJ2-1
abundance: -

CDR3nt: TGCGCCAGCAGCTTGGTGGGGACTAGCGATACCGGGGAGCTGTTTTTT
CDR3aa: CASSLVGTSDTGELFF
v_gene: TRBV5-1
d_gene: TRBD2
j_gene: TRBJ2-2
abundance: many

CDR3nt: TGTGCCAGCAACCAGCACACCGGGGAGCTGTTTTTT
CDR3aa: CASNQHTGELFF
v_gene: TRBV7-8
d_gene: -
j_gene: TRBJ2-2
abundance: -

CDR3nt: TGCGCCAGCAGCCAAGGGGCGTGGGAAATTACACCAACTAATGAAAAACTGTTTTTT
CDR3aa: CASSQGAWEITPTNEKLFF
v_gene: TRBV4-3
d_gene: -
j_gene: TRBJ1-4
abundance: few

CDR3nt: TGCAGTGGGATAGGACAGGGGGCTTCTAATGAAAAACTGTTTTTT
CDR3aa: CSGIGQGASNEKLFF
v_gene: TRBV20-1
d_gene: TRBD1
j_gene: TRBJ1-4
abundance: few

CDR3nt: TGTGCCTGGAGTGTATCGGGCGGGACCCAGTACTTC
CDR3aa: CAWSVSGGTQYF
v_gene: TRBV30
d_gene: -
j_gene: TRBJ2-5
abundance: -

CDR3nt: TGTGCCAGCAGCTTGAGACAGGGATCTAACTATGGCTACACCTTC
CDR3aa: CASSLRQGSNYGYTF
v_gene: TRBV7-2
d_gene: TRBD1
j_gene: TRBJ1-2
abundance: -

CDR3nt: TGTGCCAGCAGCCATGTCAGGGGGCAAGGGTACGAGCAGTACTTC
CDR3aa: CASSHVRGQGYEQYF
v_gene: TRBV14
d_gene: TRBD1
j_gene: TRBJ2-7
abundance: -

CDR3nt: TGTGCCAGCACCCCCGGGACCTACACAGATACGCAGTATTTT
CDR3aa: CASTPGTYTDTQYF
v_gene: TRBV6-2/TRBV6-3
d_gene: -
j_gene: TRBJ2-3
abundance: few

CDR3nt: TGTGCCAGCAGTTGGGGTGGCGCGGTCGAACTCTACACCTTC
CDR3aa: CASSWGGAVELYTF
v_gene: TRBV6-2/TRBV6-3
d_gene: -
j_gene: TRBJ1-2
abundance: few

CDR3nt: TGTGCCAGCAGCGTCGACCCCGCAGGGACCGAGCAGTACTTC
CDR3aa: CASSVDPAGTEQYF
v_gene: TRBV9
d_gene: -
j_gene: TRBJ2-7
abundance: -

CDR3nt: TGTGCCAGCAGCTTCACAGGGGTGGGCTCCTACAATGAGCAGTTCTTC
CDR3aa: CASSFTGVGSYNEQFF
v_gene: TRBV7-9
d_gene: TRBD1
j_gene: TRBJ2-1
abundance: -

CDR3nt: TGTGCCAGCAGTTCTGGACAGGGAGATAGCAATCAGCCCCAGCATTTT
CDR3aa: CASSSGQGDSNQPQHF
v_gene: TRBV6-5
d_gene: TRBD1
j_gene: TRBJ1-5
abundance: few

CDR3nt: TGTGCCAGCACCTTTGGGGGGAGGCGTGATACGCAGTATTTT
CDR3aa: CASTFGGRRDTQYF
v_gene: TRBV7-2
d_gene: -
j_gene: TRBJ2-3
abundance: -

CDR3nt: TGTGCCAGCAGCTTCGTTGAAGAAAAACTGTTTTTT
CDR3aa: CASSFVEEKLFF
v_gene: TRBV7-2
d_gene: -
j_gene: TRBJ1-4
abundance: few

CDR3nt: TGCAGTGTTTCGACTAGCGGCGCCTACGAGCAGTACTTC
CDR3aa: CSVSTSGAYEQYF
v_gene: TRBV20-1
d_gene: TRBD2
j_gene: TRBJ2-7
abundance: many

CDR3nt: TGTGCCAGCTCAACCACAGAGGACGGGGGCTACACCTTC
CDR3aa: CASSTTEDGGYTF
v_gene: TRBV18
d_gene: -
j_gene: TRBJ1-2
abundance: -

CDR3nt: TGCGCCAGCAGCCAAGACATGATCTATGGCTACACCTTC
CDR3aa: CASSQDMIYGYTF
v_gene: TRBV4-3
d_gene: -
j_gene: TRBJ1-2
abundance: -

CDR3nt: TGTGCCAGCTCTCCCATGGCGGGGGGCTATAATGAGCAGTTCTTC
CDR3aa: CASSPMAGGYNEQFF
v_gene: TRBV18
d_gene: TRBD2
j_gene: TRBJ2-1
abundance: -

CDR3nt: TGTGCCAGCAGTTTAGAGGAAAGGGCCGCCTATGGCTACACCTTC
CDR3aa: CASSLEERAAYGYTF
v_gene: TRBV12-3/TRBV12-4
d_gene: -
j_gene: TRBJ1-2
abundance: -

CDR3nt: TGTGCCAGCAGCCGAATAGGTTCCTACAATGAGCAGTTCTTC
CDR3aa: CASSRIGSYNEQFF
v_gene: TRBV11-3
d_gene: -
j_gene: TRBJ2-1
abundance: -

CDR3nt: TGTGCCATTCAACGGGCTAGCGGGGGGGCAAATGAGCAGTTCTTC
CDR3aa: CAIQRASGGANEQFF
v_gene: TRBV5-4
d_gene: TRBD2
j_gene: TRBJ2-1
abundance: few

CDR3nt: TGTGCCAGCGCAAAGGGTGGGACAGGGCACAATGAGCAGTTCTTC
CDR3aa: CASAKGGTGHNEQFF
v_gene: TRBV9
d_gene: TRBD1
j_gene: TRBJ2-1
abundance: -

CDR3nt: TGCAGTGCTAGAGATCAAGAACAGGGAGAATATTCACCCCTCCACTTT
CDR3aa: CSARDQEQGEYSPLHF
v_gene: TRBV20-1
d_gene: -
j_gene: TRBJ1-6
abundance: -

CDR3nt: TGCAGTGCTAGAGCAGGGACTAGCGGGGACAATGAGCAGTTCTTC
CDR3aa: CSARAGTSGDNEQFF
v_gene: TRBV20-1
d_gene: TRBD2
j_gene: TRBJ2-1
abundance: few

CDR3nt: TGTGCCACCAGTGATTTAGGCCAGAACTATGGCTACACCTTC
CDR3aa: CATSDLGQNYGYTF
v_gene: TRBV24-1
d_gene: -
j_gene: TRBJ1-2
abundance: -

CDR3nt: TGTGCCAGCACCAGGTTCCCAGATACGCAGTATTTT
CDR3aa: CASTRFPDTQYF
v_gene: TRBV2
d_gene: -
j_gene: TRBJ2-3
abundance: -

CDR3nt: TGTGCCAGCAGTGGGGACGGGGAAAATTCACCCCTCCACTTT
CDR3aa: CASSGDGENSPLHF
v_gene: TRBV12-3/TRBV12-4
d_gene: -
j_gene: TRBJ1-6
abundance: -

CDR3nt: TGCAGTGTGAGGGGCAGAAACTACGAGCAGTACTTC
CDR3aa: CSVRGRNYEQYF
v_gene: TRBV20-1
d_gene: -
j_gene: TRBJ2-7
abundance: few

CDR3nt: TGCAGTGCTAGTCAGAGCTCCTACGAGCAGTACTTC
CDR3aa: CSASQSSYEQYF
v_gene: TRBV20-1
d_gene: -
j_gene: TRBJ2-7
abundance: few

CDR3nt: TGTGCCACCAGCAGAGCCCTTTTAGGGACAGGTTTTTCCGAGCAGTACTTC
CDR3aa: CATSRALLGTGFSEQYF
v_gene: TRBV15
d_gene: TRBD1
j_gene: TRBJ2-7
abundance: many

CDR3nt: TGCGCCAGCAGCCAACGTCAGGCCGGTGCTGGGGAGACCCAGTACTTC
CDR3aa: CASSQRQAGAGETQYF
v_gene: TRBV4-1
d_gene: -
j_gene: TRBJ2-5
abundance: few